The present TCR beta chain was sequenced within a study of blood T cell repertoires in COVID-19. About the research overall: The United States, Italy and Spain supplied acute and convalescent COVID-19 samples. PBMCs, B-cell-depleted T cells, or T cells provided the cDNA or gDNA that made up the material.

A few counts support this clone. Per the original methods: Amplification with reference gene primers provided the estimates of nucleated cell counts. Clones were read by immunoSEQ multiplex PCR, and TCRdb kept only the in-frame ones, dropping some. V, J and clone size were drawn from that table, and D and trimming were deduced from the DNA. The sample shows about 260,000 clones, over 80% of them seen only once. The sequencing sample was made of peripheral blood. This TCR came from a woman in her thirties or forties with acute or convalescent COVID-19.

The CDR3 DNA is TGTGCCAGCAGTACTAGCGGGGGGGTAAATGAGCAGTTCTTC. Encoded protein: CASSTSGGVNEQFF. The V call is TRBV28, the J call TRBJ2-1; TRBD2 agrees at 13 bases. Per germline, CDR1 MDHEN and CDR2 SYDVKM. With V trimmed by 5 bases and J by 7 bases, 2 bases remained unmatched. This CDR3 contains 14 residues.